This T cell receptor (beta chain) was captured by sequencing in a study of blood T cells in healthy people across ages. Per the germline V gene, CDR1 is SGHRS and CDR2 is YFSETQ. This CDR3 has 14 amino acids. Trimming shortened V by 4 bases and J by 3 bases, and 13 bases separated the two germline ends. A sample-barcoded 5' primer and a J-beta primer mix were used in a second PCR of roughly 6 to 12 cycles. TCRdb independently ran MiXCR on the 5' RACE reads; one entry per CDR3 protein. This table has some 730,000 distinct CDR3 sequences, 20% to 25% appearing once. In regard to this clonotype: Its antigen remains unknown.

The sample providers were healthy Caucasian people from Russia, aged about 6 to 95. Study outcomes and limitations: When one million T cells were used, diversity estimates were thought to be underestimates. Long-lived and aged donors differed, with more naive CD4+ cells and higher diversity in the long-lived.

The source is a man in his 70s in good health. Sequences were obtained from blood. The chain couples TRBV5-1 to TRBJ1-2, with a tentative D call TRBD1 (5 bases). The CDR3 protein is CASSPVGGYYGYTF. CDR3 bases: TGCGCCAGCAGCCCCGTGGGGGGTTACTATGGCTACACCTTC.